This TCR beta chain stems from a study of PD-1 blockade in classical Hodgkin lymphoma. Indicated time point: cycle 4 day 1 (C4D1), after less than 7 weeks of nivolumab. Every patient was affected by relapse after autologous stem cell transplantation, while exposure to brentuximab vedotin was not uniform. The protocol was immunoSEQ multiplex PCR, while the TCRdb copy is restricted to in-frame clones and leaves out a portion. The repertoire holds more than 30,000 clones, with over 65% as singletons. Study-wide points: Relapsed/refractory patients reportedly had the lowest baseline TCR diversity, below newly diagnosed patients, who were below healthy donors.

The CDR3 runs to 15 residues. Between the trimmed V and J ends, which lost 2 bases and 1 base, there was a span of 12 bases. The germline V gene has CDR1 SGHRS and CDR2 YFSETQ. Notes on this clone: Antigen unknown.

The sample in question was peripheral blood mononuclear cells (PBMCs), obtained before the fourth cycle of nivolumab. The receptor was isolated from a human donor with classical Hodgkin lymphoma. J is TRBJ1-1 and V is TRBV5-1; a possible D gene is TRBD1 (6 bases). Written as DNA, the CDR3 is TGCGCCAGCAGCTTTGGAACAGGGCAGAACACTGAAGCTTTCTTT. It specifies CASSFGTGQNTEAFF.